This T cell receptor (beta chain) was sequenced during a study of OX40 agonist ivuxolimab in advanced cancers. Study-level results: CD4+ T cells averaged fewer expanded clones than CD8+ T cells.

The CDR3 has 15 amino acids. The V gene's germline CDR1 is SGHVS and CDR2 FQNEAQ. About this clone itself: The antigen is not known.

TCRdb's copy holds only in-frame clones and misses some; the assay was immunoSEQ multiplex PCR. The sample has roughly 17,000 clones; approximately 77% are singletons. The source is an adult with an advanced solid tumor such as melanoma, head and neck, liver or kidney cancer. V and J are TRBV7-8 and TRBJ2-5, with 8 bases aligning to TRBD1. The J call may be incorrect, as the DNA end agrees better with TRBJ2-7. The starting material was CD4+ or CD8+ T cells sorted from blood, obtained in a trial of the OX40 agonist ivuxolimab. CDR3 nucleotide sequence: TGTGCCAGCAGCTCCAGGACAGGGATCGCCTACGAGCAGTACTTC. Translating gives CASSSRTGIAYEQYF.